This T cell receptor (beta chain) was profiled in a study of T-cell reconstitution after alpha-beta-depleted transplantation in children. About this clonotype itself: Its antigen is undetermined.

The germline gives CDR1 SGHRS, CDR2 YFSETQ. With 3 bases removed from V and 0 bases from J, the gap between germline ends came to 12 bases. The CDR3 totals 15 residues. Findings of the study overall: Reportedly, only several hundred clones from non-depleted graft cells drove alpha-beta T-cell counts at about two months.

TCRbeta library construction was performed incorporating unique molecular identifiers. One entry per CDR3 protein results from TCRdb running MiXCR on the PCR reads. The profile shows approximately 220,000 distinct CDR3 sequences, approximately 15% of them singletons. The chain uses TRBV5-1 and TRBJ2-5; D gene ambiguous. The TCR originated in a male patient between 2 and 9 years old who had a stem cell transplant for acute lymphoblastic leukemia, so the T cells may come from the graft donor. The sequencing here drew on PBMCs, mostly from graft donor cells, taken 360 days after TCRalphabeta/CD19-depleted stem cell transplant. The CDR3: CASSSRRSDQETQYF. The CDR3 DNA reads TGCGCCAGCAGCTCCCGACGGTCAGACCAAGAGACCCAGTACTTC. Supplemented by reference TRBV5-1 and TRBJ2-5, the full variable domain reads KAGVTQTPRYLIKTRGQQVTLSCSPISGHRSVSWYQQTPGQGLQFLFEYFSETQRNKGNFPGRFSGRQFSNSRSEMNVSTLELGDSALYLCASSSRRSDQETQYFGPGTRLLVL.